This T cell receptor (beta chain) comes out of a study of shared T cell receptors in the human thymus. The CDR3 is 18 amino acids. Germline values: CDR1 GTSNPN, CDR2 SVGIG (reference sequence). V was pared by 4 bases and J by 1 base, with 18 bases of the junction left unmatched. Here immunoSEQ multiplex PCR was the method, and the copy in TCRdb shows in-frame clones only, minus some. This table has over 650,000 clones, more than 70% appearing once. These data are also associated with another study on human thymus T cells. In that study: Healthy Finnish infants undergoing corrective surgery for congenital heart defects were used as donors. Corrective heart surgery yielded resections, and these provided the thymus tissue. In thymic and blood repertoires alike, V and J usage looked biased.

The chain employs TRBV30 and TRBJ1-1, with 7 nucleotides matching TRBD1. Sequenced material: thymocytes. This receptor was obtained from a boy in the first two years of life with a congenital heart defect. The DNA of the CDR3 is TGTGCCTGGATGGGTGGGGTCGACAGGGCCACCGGGAACACTGAAGCTTTCTTT. As protein: CAWMGGVDRATGNTEAFF.